The sequence of this TCR beta chain was determined in a study of blood T cell repertoires in COVID-19. Study details: PBMCs, B-cell-depleted T cells, or T cells provided the cDNA or gDNA that made up the material.

Measured with immunoSEQ multiplex PCR; TCRdb has only the in-frame clones, and not every one. The data show hundreds of thousands of clones, with roughly 85% seen just once and roughly 5% held by the top ten. The source is a man over 45 with COVID-19, enrolled during active disease. Sequencing input: peripheral blood.

The CDR3 region has the DNA TGCGCCAGCAGCTTGACGGCAAACCGGGGAGAGACCCAGTACTTC. Translation gives CASSLTANRGETQYF. The chain recombines TRBV5-1 with TRBJ2-5, with D possibly TRBD2 on 5 matching bases. The CDR3 extends over 15 amino acids. Per germline, CDR1 SGHRS and CDR2 YFSETQ. Trimming removed 1 base from V and 4 bases from J, with 14 bases in between.